Below are 29 T cell receptor beta chains sequenced from a single sample in a study of control samples from healthy donors and cancer patients. Sequencing used immunoSEQ multiplex PCR; TCRdb keeps in-frame clones, though not all of them. The repertoire holds 20,000 to 30,000 clones, with approximately 90% as singletons. Sequenced input: PBMCs. The receptor set was obtained from a man aged 45 to 65 with lung cancer.

The V gene is TRBV3-1 (or the pseudogene TRBV3-2), the J gene TRBJ1-1; D uncertain. Germline V gene data show CDR1 as LGHDT and CDR2 as YNNKEL (reference sequence). The length of the CDR3 is 13 residues. V was shortened by 3 bases and J by 0 bases, with 5 bases between the two germline ends. The CDR3 DNA sequence: TGTGCCAGCAGCCAGACCCTGAACACTGAAGCTTTCTTT. Its protein product is CASSQTLNTEAFF.

As regards this clone: One junction end does not reproduce the germline sequence, and a read error may be involved. This chain connects TRBV15 to TRBJ2-5, with TRBD1 matching 8 bases. This CDR3 region has 16 residues. Germline lookup yields CDR1 LNHNV and CDR2 YYDKDF (reference sequence). The CDR3 coding sequence is TGTCCCACCAGCATAAACGACAGGGGTGGAGGGGAGACCCAGTACTTC. It yields the protein CPTSINDRGGGETQYF.

This clone was detected only a few times. The rearrangement links TRBV30 to TRBJ2-5; D is tentatively TRBD1 or TRBD2 (7 bases each). The germline CDR1 and CDR2 sequences are GTSNPN and SVGIG (reference sequence). The germline V and J ends were trimmed by 2 bases and 5 bases, with 18 bases remaining between them. The CDR3 runs 15 residues. The CDR3 DNA sequence: TGTGCCTGGAGTAGCAGGGGGAGGGGCCGGGAGACCCAGTACTTC. Amino acids: CAWSSRGRGRETQYF.

The chain links TRBV9 to TRBJ2-5; TRBD1 agrees at 9 bases. With 3 bases clipped from V and 5 bases from J, the junction kept 8 bases outside the gene matches. Germline CDR1 SGDLS, CDR2 YYNGEE. The CDR3 sequence is 15 residues long. In DNA, the CDR3 is TGTGCCAGCAGCGCCGTAGGACAGGGGAGGGAGACCCAGTACTTC. It yields the protein CASSAVGQGRETQYF.

The CDR3 bases are TGTGCCAGCAGTTACTCTGAGGGGGCGGATTACGAGCAGTACTTC. It encodes CASSYSEGADYEQYF. The chain recombines TRBV6-5 with TRBJ2-7; 7 positions match TRBD1. From germline, CDR1 is MNHEY and CDR2 SVGAGI. This CDR3 has 15 residues. Germline trimming cut 0 bases from V and 4 bases from J; bases unmatched to any gene: 6.

This rearrangement joins TRBV24-1 to TRBJ2-7; the D gene is possibly TRBD1 (5 bases). Germline V gene data show CDR1 as KGHDR and CDR2 as SFDVKD. This CDR3 spans 14 amino acids. Trimming removed 4 bases at V and 3 bases at J, with 12 bases between. This CDR3 is CATSDPLQGYEQYF. CDR3 coding DNA: TGTGCCACCAGTGACCCTCTTCAGGGCTACGAGCAGTACTTC.

The chain has TRBV5-5 and TRBJ2-7, with D perhaps TRBD1 (6 bases). Germline V gives CDR1 SGHKS, CDR2 YYEKEE (reference sequence). Trimming removed 2 bases from V and 1 base from J, with 10 bases in between. The CDR3 extends over 14 amino acids. The CDR3 protein is CASSLWTDSYEQYF. DNA for the CDR3: TGTGCCAGCAGCTTATGGACAGATTCCTACGAGCAGTACTTC. Full variable domain (outside the CDR3, taken from reference TRBV5-5 and TRBJ2-7): DAGVTQSPTHLIKTRGQQVTLRCSPISGHKSVSWYQQVLGQGPQFIFQYYEKEERGRGNFPDRFSARQFPNYSSELNVNALLLGDSALYLCASSLWTDSYEQYFGPGTRLTVT.

The genes are TRBV20-1 and TRBJ2-7; D remains unclear. Germline CDR1 and CDR2: DFQATT and SNEGSKA (reference sequence). Trimming took off 5 bases at V and 7 bases at J, with 12 bases between the two ends. The CDR3 sequence is 11 residues long. DNA of the CDR3: TGCAGTGCTCCCAGTCCGCGGGAGCAGTACTTC. This translates into CSAPSPREQYF.

The DNA of the CDR3 is TGTGCCACCGAGACGGAGAACTATGGCTACACCTTC. Amino acid sequence: CATETENYGYTF. The V and J genes are TRBV28 and TRBJ1-2; D unresolved. In germline, CDR1 is MDHEN, CDR2 SYDVKM. V was trimmed by 10 bases and J by 2 bases, leaving 11 bases between them. This CDR3 has 12 amino acids.

The chain combines TRBV4-1 with TRBJ1-5, with a weak D call TRBD1 (6 bases). Germline loops: CDR1 MGHRA, CDR2 YSYEKL. CDR3 length equals 15 residues. V gave up 0 bases and J gave up 5 bases, with 11 bases separating them. This CDR3 is CASSQEPGVYQPQHF. The DNA of the CDR3 is TGCGCCAGCAGCCAAGAGCCAGGGGTATATCAGCCCCAGCATTTT.

This chain uses TRBV7-2 with TRBJ2-3; 7 nucleotides line up with TRBD2. The germline V gene has CDR1 SGHTA and CDR2 FQGNSA. The CDR3 is 17 residues long. The ends lost 1 base at V and 2 bases at J; junction bases unmatched: 9. CDR3 loop: CASSLDRWGGSTDTQYF. The DNA of the CDR3 is TGTGCCAGCAGCTTAGATCGGTGGGGGGGTTCCACAGATACGCAGTATTTT. Full variable domain (missing parts from reference TRBV7-2 and TRBJ2-3): GAGVSQSPSNKVTEKGKDVELRCDPISGHTALYWYRQSLGQGLEFLIYFQGNSAPDKSGLPSDRFSAERTGGSVSTLTIQRTQQEDSAVYLCASSLDRWGGSTDTQYFGPGTRLTVL.

This chain uses TRBV2 with TRBJ2-1; 14 nucleotides align to TRBD2. The CDR3 is made up of 16 amino acids. Germline V lookup: CDR1 SNHLY, CDR2 FYNNEI. The trim removed 9 bases at V and 7 bases at J, leaving 11 bases unmatched. CDR3 coding DNA: TGTGCCAGGGGACTAGCGGGGGCCACCGGAAAAAATGAGCAGTTCTTC. Translation: CARGLAGATGKNEQFF.

V is TRBV30 and J is TRBJ2-2; TRBD1 agrees at 7 bases. The CDR3 covers 13 residues. Germline CDR1 is GTSNPN and CDR2 is SVGIG (reference sequence). With 5 bases clipped from V and 6 bases from J, the junction kept 6 bases outside the gene matches. The CDR3 DNA sequence: TGTGCCTGGGGAATACAGGGGTCCGGGGAGCTGTTTTTT. Translated: CAWGIQGSGELFF. Full variable domain (rest looked up from reference TRBV30 and TRBJ2-2): SQTIHQWPATLVQPVGSPLSLECTVEGTSNPNLYWYRQAAGRGLQLLFYSVGIGQISSEVPQNLSASRPQDRQFILSSKKLLLSDSGFYLCAWGIQGSGELFFGEGSRLTVL.

The chain is built from TRBV6-5 and TRBJ2-7, with 12 bases identical to TRBD1. J gave up 2 bases and V 2 bases, and 4 bases lay outside the gene matches. CDR3 length: 16 residues. Germline-derived CDR1 and CDR2 are MNHEY and SVGAGI. In DNA form, the CDR3 reads TGTGCCAGCAGTTACGGGACAGGGGGCGGGGCCTACGAGCAGTACTTC. Protein sequence: CASSYGTGGGAYEQYF.

The chain uses TRBV9 and TRBJ2-3; a weak D match, TRBD2 (6 bases). V gave up 4 bases and J gave up 0 bases, with 12 bases separating them. This CDR3 has 15 residues. Germline CDR1 SGDLS, CDR2 YYNGEE. CDR3 amino acids: CASSTRGTSTDTQYF. The CDR3 nucleotides are TGTGCCAGCAGCACCCGGGGGACTAGCACAGATACGCAGTATTTT.

The CDR3 bases are TGTGCCAGCAGCTTGGAGACAGGTGGTGGCTACACCTTC. Translated, it gives CASSLETGGGYTF. The chain carries TRBV5-4 and TRBJ1-2; D might be TRBD1 (6 bases). The CDR3 runs to 13 residues. V was pared by 0 bases and J by 7 bases, with 10 bases between. The germline V gene encodes CDR1 SGHNT and CDR2 YYREEE (reference sequence).

This clone has only a few counts. The chain combines TRBV5-5 with TRBJ1-1; 8 nucleotides agree with TRBD1. The germline V gene encodes CDR1 SGHKS and CDR2 YYEKEE (reference sequence). The CDR3 is 14 residues long. J gave up 6 bases and V 5 bases, and 9 bases lay outside the gene matches. The CDR3 here is CASRPGGATAEAFF. DNA for the CDR3: TGTGCCAGCAGGCCAGGGGGCGCGACTGCTGAAGCTTTCTTT. Drawing the rest from reference TRBV5-5 and TRBJ1-1, the complete variable domain is DAGVTQSPTHLIKTRGQQVTLRCSPISGHKSVSWYQQVLGQGPQFIFQYYEKEERGRGNFPDRFSARQFPNYSSELNVNALLLGDSALYLCASRPGGATAEAFFGQGTRLTVV.

Written as DNA, the CDR3 is TGCAGTGCTAGGGAGACAAACGAGCAGTACTTC. It translates to CSARETNEQYF. The V call is TRBV20-1, the J call TRBJ2-7; D unresolved. Germline V CDR1 and CDR2: DFQATT, SNEGSKA (reference sequence). The CDR3 length is 11 residues. Deletions cut 3 bases from V and 5 bases from J, with 8 bases between.

The rearrangement uses TRBV19 and TRBJ2-4, with TRBD1 identical over 7 bases. This CDR3 has 19 residues. V was pared by 5 bases and J by 1 base, with 17 bases of the junction left unmatched. Germline V gene lookup returns CDR1 LNHDA and CDR2 SQIVND (reference sequence). The CDR3 sequence is CASSSVYATGVRAKNIQYF. Written as DNA, the CDR3 is TGTGCCAGTAGTTCCGTCTACGCTACAGGGGTAAGGGCCAAAAACATTCAGTACTTC.

The table lists this clone with a count of one. V gene TRBV6-5 combines with J gene TRBJ1-2; D unclear. Trimming removed 8 bases from V and 2 bases from J, with 9 bases in between. The CDR3 contains 12 residues. CDR1 MNHEY and CDR2 SVGAGI come from the germline V gene. The chain's CDR3 is CASATINYGYTF. The CDR3 coding sequence is TGTGCCAGCGCTACAATAAACTATGGCTACACCTTC.

The rearrangement uses TRBV4-3 and TRBJ2-2; TRBD2 agrees at 11 bases. CDR1 and CDR2 from the germline V gene are LGHNA and YSLEER. V lost 5 bases and J lost 4; bases outside the gene matches: 3. CDR3 length: 15 amino acids. As DNA, the CDR3 is TGCGCCAGCAGCTTCGGACTAGCGGGCACCGGGGAGCTGTTTTTT. It yields the protein CASSFGLAGTGELFF.

The rearrangement links TRBV27 to TRBJ1-6, with 7 bases matching TRBD1. Per germline, CDR1 MNHEY and CDR2 SMNVEV (reference sequence). The CDR3 consists of 16 residues. V lost 4 bases, J lost 1 base, and 4 bases stayed unmatched. The DNA for the CDR3 is TGTGCCAGCAGTTCAAGACAGGGTTCCTATAATTCACCCCTCCACTTT. This gives the protein CASSSRQGSYNSPLHF.

The chain carries TRBV7-2 and TRBJ1-5; no definite D call. In germline, CDR1 is SGHTA, CDR2 FQGNSA. Trimming left V 2 bases short and J 0 bases short, with 14 bases between. The CDR3 contains 17 residues. The CDR3 region has the DNA TGTGCCAGCAGCTTAAGCCCCCAGAGGTTTAGCAATCAGCCCCAGCATTTT. This sequence encodes CASSLSPQRFSNQPQHF.

This clone was counted a few times. The chain couples TRBV5-1 to TRBJ1-5; 8 bases are a match to TRBD1. J gave up 3 bases and V 4 bases, and 6 bases lay outside the gene matches. The CDR3 loop spans 15 amino acids. Germline CDR1 reads SGHRS; CDR2 reads YFSETQ. The CDR3 nucleotides are TGCGCCAGCAGCCCGGGGACAGGCAACAATCAGCCCCAGCATTTT. Translating gives CASSPGTGNNQPQHF.

CDR3 nucleotide sequence: TGCGCCAGCAGCTACGATAACACTGAAGCTTTCTTT. It translates to CASSYDNTEAFF. The J gene is TRBJ1-1, the V gene TRBV5-1; D gene uncertain. The CDR3 has 12 amino acids. Germline V gives CDR1 SGHRS, CDR2 YFSETQ. The V end lost 3 bases, the J end lost 2 bases, and 5 bases lay between the germline ends.

The chain employs TRBV5-5 and TRBJ2-7, with D possibly being TRBD1 (6 bases). The CDR3 contains 15 residues. CDR1 SGHKS and CDR2 YYEKEE come from the germline V gene (reference sequence). V was cut by 1 base and J by 5 bases, with 16 bases left in between. The CDR3 DNA reads as TGTGCCAGCAGCTTGAGTCCGGTCAGGGGCCACGAGCAGTACTTC. Encoded protein: CASSLSPVRGHEQYF.

The gene calls are TRBV28 and TRBJ1-5, with unresolved D. V shed 3 bases and J shed 1 base, with 10 bases lying between them. This CDR3 contains 15 residues. The germline V gene encodes CDR1 MDHEN and CDR2 SYDVKM. The CDR3 nucleotides are TGTGCCAGCAGTTTGGCACAGATAAGCAATCAGCCCCAGCATTTT. It specifies CASSLAQISNQPQHF.

V usage is TRBV11-3 and J usage is TRBJ2-3; TRBD2 matches at 11 bases. This CDR3 is 15 amino acids long. In germline, CDR1 is SGHNT, CDR2 YENEEA. Trimming at V came to 5 bases and at J to 5 bases, leaving 6 bases not matched to a gene. The CDR3 reads CASSVAGGPQDTQYF. The CDR3 bases are TGTGCCAGCAGCGTAGCGGGGGGGCCTCAAGATACGCAGTATTTT.

This chain connects TRBV11-1 to TRBJ2-5; possibly TRBD2 for D (7 bases). Trimming took off 8 bases at V and 3 bases at J, with 19 bases between the two ends. In germline, CDR1 is SGHAT, CDR2 FQDESV (reference sequence). This CDR3 is built from 15 residues. The CDR3 loop is CASGGAGALEETQYF. For the CDR3, the DNA is TGTGCCAGCGGCGGGGCGGGGGCTCTCGAAGAGACCCAGTACTTC.